This T cell receptor (beta chain) emerged from a study of cytomegalovirus exposure and HLA in healthy donors listed by TCRdb under 2017. Regarding the study in general: According to a later analysis, one platform produced both the 100 to 150 validation repertoires and the roughly 640 repertoires of the first cohort. To predict cytomegalovirus infection status, the study combined high-throughput TCR immunosequencing, statistical association of individual TCRs with disease status, and machine learning. A separate validation cohort of about 110 different subjects was used in addition to the roughly 640-subject first cohort. The aim of the study was to test whether cataloging public T cell receptors could identify signatures of past pathogen exposure. On the study overall, not on this receptor specifically: A later analysis found that TCRs clustered in the first cohort also tended to co-occur in the approximately 120 validation repertoires, with about 94% of cluster scores above 0. It was suggested by the authors that the approach could potentially be generalized to other disease states and immunological phenotypes. A few of the identified cytomegalovirus-associated TCR beta chains were confirmed in vitro to be specific for cytomegalovirus antigens. Most TCR sequences were observed very rarely across donors, whereas some public TCRs were present in many individuals. A total of some 180 TCR beta chains were listed by the study as associated with cytomegalovirus. A later analysis had no HLA typing for the validation cohort, so co-occurrence there was scored across all 130 or so repertoires. In both the original and validation cohorts, the classifier was reported to diagnose cytomegalovirus status with high specificity and sensitivity.

As for this clone: This clone's antigen is unknown. No quality values exist for individual bases; no much larger clone is one base distant.

Library prep was done by the immunoSEQ multiplex PCR assay. In the source study's methods: A statistical classification framework was developed to diagnose cytomegalovirus status using the catalog of TCR beta chain sequences. TCRdb provides this immuneACCESS table in a form limited to in-frame rearrangements. Some clones are lacking; in checked studies, under half of them reflect an unresolved V gene, and why the rest are absent is not known. D and trimming come from the DNA, and the V and J calls and clone size come from that table. The sample table records 100,000 to 150,000 clones; roughly 89% of these occur just once. Of the sample, about 3% is held by the ten largest clones. Sequences SQVTM (CDR1) and ANQGSEA (CDR2) are obtained from the germline V gene. Including cysteine and phenylalanine, the CDR3 has 17 amino acids. The CDR3 DNA has 51 bases and is translated from base 1. The junction carries 19 bases between V and J, which are trimmed by 3 bases and 1 base respectively.

The donors were included in the validation cohort of over a hundred subjects, a group kept apart from the roughly 670-subject first cohort. The chain was built from TRBV29-1 and TRBJ2-1; the D gene is perhaps TRBD2, on 7 matching bases. The sequenced material came from PBMCs. The sequence came from a man aged 25 to 40 in good health and CMV-seronegative. The nucleotide sequence reads TGCAGCGTTGAGTCTCTGGGGGGGCCTGGGTCCTACAATGAGCAGTTCTTC. Translated, it gives CSVESLGGPGSYNEQFF.